This TCR beta chain was retrieved from a study of PD-1 blockade in classical Hodgkin lymphoma. The study, taken as a whole, reports: Complete responders' diversity at baseline resembled that of newly diagnosed patients.

Exposure to brentuximab vedotin varied, and each patient had relapsed following autologous stem cell transplantation. About this clone itself: Its antigen is unidentified.

TCRdb keeps only in-frame clones here, not all; method: immunoSEQ multiplex PCR. The sample contains 12,000 or so clones, 85% of which appear only once. Source: peripheral blood mononuclear cells (PBMCs), taken at baseline. The clonotype originates from a human donor with classical Hodgkin lymphoma.

The CDR3 spells CASSADRAHGFAVTEAFF. In DNA form, the CDR3 reads TGTGCCAGCAGTGCCGACAGGGCACACGGATTTGCGGTCACTGAAGCTTTCTTT. The chain employs TRBV6-1 and TRBJ1-1; 7 bases are shared with TRBD1. CDR3 length: 18 residues. Germline V gene data show CDR1 as MNHNS and CDR2 as SASEGT. Trimming took 4 bases from V and 4 from J; bases not matched to a gene: 18.